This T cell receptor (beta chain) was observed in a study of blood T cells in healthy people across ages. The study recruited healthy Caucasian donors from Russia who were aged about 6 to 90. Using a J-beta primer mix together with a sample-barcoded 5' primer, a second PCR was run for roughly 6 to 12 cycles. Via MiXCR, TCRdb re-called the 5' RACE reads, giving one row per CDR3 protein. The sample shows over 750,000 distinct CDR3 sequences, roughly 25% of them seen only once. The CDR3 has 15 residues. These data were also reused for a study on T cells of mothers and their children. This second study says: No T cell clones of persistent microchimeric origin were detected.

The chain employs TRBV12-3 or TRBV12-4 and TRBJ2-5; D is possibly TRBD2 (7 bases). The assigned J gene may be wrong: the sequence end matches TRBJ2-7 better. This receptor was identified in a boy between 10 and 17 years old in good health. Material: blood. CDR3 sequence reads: CASSFLGGLADEQYF. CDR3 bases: TGTGCCAGCAGTTTTTTGGGGGGGCTCGCGGACGAGCAGTACTTC.